These 8 T cell receptor beta chains were all obtained from the same sample, sequenced in a study of blood T cell repertoires in COVID-19. Repertoires were generated with immunoSEQ multiplex PCR, while TCRdb's copy carries only in-frame clones and drops some. The sample consists of about 55,000 clones, around 89% of them appearing once. Input material: peripheral blood. The receptors originated from a man aged 55 to 69 with acute or convalescent COVID-19.

V gene TRBV6-2 or TRBV6-3 combines with J gene TRBJ1-1, with TRBD1 as a possible D gene (5 bases). CDR3 size: 14 residues. The V gene's germline CDR1 is MNHEY and CDR2 SVGEGT. V lost 2 bases, J lost 2 bases, and 9 bases lay in between. As DNA, the CDR3 is TGTGCCAGCAGTTACCCTCAGGGAAACACTGAAGCTTTCTTT. Protein product: CASSYPQGNTEAFF.

The CDR3 loop reads CASSLRGRVPNEQFF. Here the CDR3 DNA reads TGCGCCAGCAGCTTGCGTGGGAGGGTTCCCAATGAGCAGTTCTTC. The chain combines TRBV5-1 with TRBJ2-1; 7 nucleotides agree with TRBD2. The CDR3 covers 15 residues. V lost 1 base, J lost 6 bases, and 7 bases stayed unmatched. CDR1 and CDR2 from the germline V gene are SGHRS and YFSETQ.

This chain joins TRBV9 and TRBJ1-4, with D unresolved. The germline gives CDR1 SGDLS, CDR2 YYNGEE. Trimming took off 4 bases at V and 0 bases at J, with 13 bases between the two ends. The CDR3 runs to 16 residues. The CDR3 DNA reads TGTGCCAGCAGCCCTTTGCCAGAGGCAACTAATGAAAAACTGTTTTTT. Encoded protein: CASSPLPEATNEKLFF.

The chain employs TRBV5-4 and TRBJ2-3, with 7 bases matching TRBD2. The germline CDR1 and CDR2 sequences are SGHNT and YYREEE (reference sequence). V trimming: 4 bases; J trimming: 0 bases; junction bases outside the gene matches: 5. The CDR3 spans 15 residues. The CDR3 sequence is CASSASGASTDTQYF. Here the CDR3 DNA reads TGTGCCAGCAGCGCAAGCGGGGCAAGCACAGATACGCAGTATTTT.

This clone appeared a few times. Other DNA sequences from this sample encode an identical CDR3 as well. V is TRBV27 and J is TRBJ1-2; D call uncertain. The CDR3 length is 14 residues. Germline lookup yields CDR1 MNHEY and CDR2 SMNVEV (reference sequence). V was clipped by 2 bases and J by 8 bases, with 15 bases between them. This CDR3 reads CASSLEAGSPGYTF. CDR3 bases: TGTGCCAGCAGTTTAGAGGCCGGATCCCCCGGCTACACCTTC.

This clone was detected only once. The V call is TRBV18, the J call TRBJ1-1; D is ambiguous. The CDR3 is 14 residues long. CDR1 and CDR2 from the germline V gene are KGHSH and LQKENI. V was clipped by 2 bases and J by 0 bases, with 7 bases between them. The CDR3 region has the DNA TGTGCCAGCTCACCAGCGGGTTTGAACACTGAAGCTTTCTTT. This sequence encodes CASSPAGLNTEAFF.

The chain links TRBV7-2 to TRBJ1-2, with unresolved D. V lost 1 base, J lost 8 bases, and 14 bases lay in between. This CDR3 has 14 residues. The germline CDR1 and CDR2 sequences are SGHTA and FQGNSA. The CDR3 here is CASSLEISNRGYTF. The CDR3 DNA is TGTGCCAGCAGCTTAGAGATTTCGAATCGGGGCTACACCTTC.

V usage is TRBV28 and J usage is TRBJ1-2, with D perhaps matching TRBD1 (6 bases). Germline lookup yields CDR1 MDHEN and CDR2 SYDVKM. CDR3 length equals 19 residues. The V and J ends lost 6 bases and 6 bases respectively, with 32 bases between them. CDR3 loop: CASSIGGAVSQFDVNGYTF. The CDR3 region has the DNA TGTGCCAGCAGCATAGGGGGGGCAGTTTCCCAGTTTGACGTTAATGGCTACACCTTC.